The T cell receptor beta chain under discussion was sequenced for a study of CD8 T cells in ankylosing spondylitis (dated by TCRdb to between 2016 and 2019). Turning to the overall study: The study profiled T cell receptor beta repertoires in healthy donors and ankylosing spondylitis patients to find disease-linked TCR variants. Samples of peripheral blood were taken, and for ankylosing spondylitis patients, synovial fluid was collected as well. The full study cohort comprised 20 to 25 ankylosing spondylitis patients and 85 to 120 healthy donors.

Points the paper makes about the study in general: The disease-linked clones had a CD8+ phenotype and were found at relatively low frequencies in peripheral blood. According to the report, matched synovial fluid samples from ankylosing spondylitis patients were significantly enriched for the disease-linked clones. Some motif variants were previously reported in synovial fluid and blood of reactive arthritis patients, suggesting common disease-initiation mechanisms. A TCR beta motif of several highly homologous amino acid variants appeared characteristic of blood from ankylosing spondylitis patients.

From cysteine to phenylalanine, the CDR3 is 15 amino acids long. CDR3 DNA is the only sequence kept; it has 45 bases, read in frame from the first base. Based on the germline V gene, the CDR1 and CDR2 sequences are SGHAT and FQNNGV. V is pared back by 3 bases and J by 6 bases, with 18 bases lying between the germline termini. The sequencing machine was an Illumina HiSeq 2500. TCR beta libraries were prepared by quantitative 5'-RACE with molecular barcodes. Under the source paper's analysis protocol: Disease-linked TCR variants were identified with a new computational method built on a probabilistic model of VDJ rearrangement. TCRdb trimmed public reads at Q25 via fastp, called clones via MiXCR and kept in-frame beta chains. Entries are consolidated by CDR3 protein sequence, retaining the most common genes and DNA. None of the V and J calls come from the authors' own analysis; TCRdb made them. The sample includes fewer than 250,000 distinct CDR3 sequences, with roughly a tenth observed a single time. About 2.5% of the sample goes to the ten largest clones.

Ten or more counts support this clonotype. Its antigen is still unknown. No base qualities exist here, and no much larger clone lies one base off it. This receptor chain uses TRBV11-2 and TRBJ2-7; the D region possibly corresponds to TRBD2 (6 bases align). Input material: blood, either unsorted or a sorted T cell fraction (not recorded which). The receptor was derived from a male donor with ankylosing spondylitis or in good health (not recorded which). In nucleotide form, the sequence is TGTGCCAGCAGCTTCGGGACTGACGTCCTCCCCGAGCAGTACTTC. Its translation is CASSFGTDVLPEQYF.